A single sample is the source of the 20 T cell receptor beta chains below, sequenced in a study of blood T cell repertoires in COVID-19 (dated by TCRdb to about 2020). Library method: the immunoSEQ multiplex PCR assay. TCRdb holds this immuneACCESS table with in-frame rearrangements only. Some clones are missing; in checked studies, unresolved V genes explain under half, and the rest has no known cause. Across this sample there are 52,000 or so clones, with over 80% seen only once. Over 15% of the sample lies in the top ten. Specimen: peripheral blood. Receptors originate from a man aged 35 to 55 with acute or convalescent COVID-19.

The chain joins TRBV6-6 to TRBJ1-5, with 7 bases matching TRBD1. The germline V gene has CDR1 MNHNY and CDR2 SVGAGI (reference sequence). The junction had 2 bases not matched to a gene; V was cut back by 2 bases and J by 7 bases. This CDR3 has 13 amino acids. The CDR3 DNA follows: TGTGCCAGCAGTTACGACAGGGCACAGCCCCAGCATTTT. Protein product: CASSYDRAQPQHF.

The CDR3 region is CASSESVFSGANVLTF. The CDR3 coding sequence is TGTGCCAGCAGTGAATCGGTTTTCTCTGGGGCCAACGTCCTGACTTTC. The rearrangement joins TRBV25-1 to TRBJ2-6; D not certain. This CDR3 has 16 residues. Trimming took 1 base from V and 0 from J, leaving 7 bases between them. Germline CDR1 and CDR2: MGHDK and SYGVNS.

The chain combines TRBV9 with TRBJ1-2; TRBD1 is a possible D gene (6 bases). This CDR3 has 15 residues. Trimming left V 0 bases short and J 1 base short, with 10 bases between. CDR1 and CDR2 (germline): SGDLS, YYNGEE. The CDR3 region is CASSVGRTDNYGYTF. CDR3 sequence (DNA): TGTGCCAGCAGCGTAGGTCGGACAGATAACTATGGCTACACCTTC.

This clone came up once. V is TRBV10-3 and J is TRBJ2-7; D might be TRBD1 (6 bases). V lost 6 bases and J 5 bases, leaving 14 bases between the germline ends. Looked up from germline, CDR1 is ENHRY and CDR2 is SYGVKD. This CDR3 comprises 13 residues. CDR3 residues: CAISPQGIDEQYV. The CDR3 coding sequence is TGTGCCATCAGCCCTCAGGGGATCGACGAGCAGTACGTC.

The CDR3 spells CASSFSQQRGNTEAFF. The CDR3 DNA reads as TGCGCCAGCAGCTTTTCTCAGCAAAGAGGGAACACTGAAGCTTTCTTT. The rearrangement joins TRBV5-1 to TRBJ1-1; D uncertain. With 2 bases removed from V and 1 base from J, the gap between germline ends came to 15 bases. There are 16 residues in the CDR3. Germline CDR1 SGHRS, CDR2 YFSETQ. Using reference TRBV5-1 and TRBJ1-1 for the parts outside the CDR3, the full variable domain is KAGVTQTPRYLIKTRGQQVTLSCSPISGHRSVSWYQQTPGQGLQFLFEYFSETQRNKGNFPGRFSGRQFSNSRSEMNVSTLELGDSALYLCASSFSQQRGNTEAFFGQGTRLTVV.

This chain connects TRBV24-1 to TRBJ2-3; 14 bases are a match to TRBD2. From germline, CDR1 is KGHDR and CDR2 SFDVKD. With 4 bases clipped from V and 5 bases from J, the junction kept 4 bases outside the gene matches. The CDR3 runs 16 residues. In DNA form, the CDR3 reads TGTGCCACCAGTGACCCGGGACTAGCGGGAGAAGATACGCAGTATTTT. Amino acid sequence: CATSDPGLAGEDTQYF.

This clone was seen just once. The chain recombines TRBV19 with TRBJ1-2, with 7 nucleotides matching TRBD1. Losses at the gene ends were 2 bases for V and 2 bases for J; bases not matched to a gene: 5. The V gene's germline CDR1 is LNHDA and CDR2 SQIVND (reference sequence). The CDR3 spans 15 residues. CDR3 bases: TGTGCCAGTAGTATATCAGGGGGTTTCAACTATGGCTACACCTTC. Residues: CASSISGGFNYGYTF.

The chain uses TRBV5-4 and TRBJ1-6; D unresolved. The CDR3 runs 13 residues. Trimming pared 5 bases from V and 5 bases from J, leaving 8 bases between. CDR1 is SGHNT and CDR2 is YYREEE in the germline V gene (reference sequence). Here the CDR3 reads CASRKDNNSPLHF. Written as DNA, the CDR3 is TGTGCCAGCAGGAAAGACAATAATTCACCCCTCCACTTT. Based on the CDR3 plus reference TRBV5-4 and TRBJ1-6, the full variable domain is ETGVTQSPTHLIKTRGQQVTLRCSSQSGHNTVSWYQQALGQGPQFIFQYYREEENGRGNFPPRFSGLQFPNYSSELNVNALELDDSALYLCASRKDNNSPLHFGNGTRLTVT.

The chain recombines TRBV9 with TRBJ1-5, with D perhaps matching TRBD1 (5 bases). The CDR3 is 13 amino acids. The V end lost 3 bases, the J end lost 9 bases, and 13 bases lay between the germline ends. Germline CDR1 reads SGDLS; CDR2 reads YYNGEE. CDR3 nucleotides: TGTGCCAGCAGCGCCGATCGGGGGGGGCCCCAGCATTTT. As protein: CASSADRGGPQHF.

The V and J genes are TRBV19 and TRBJ2-7, with D possibly TRBD2 on 5 matching bases. Trimming removed 3 bases at V and 6 bases at J, with 15 bases between. This CDR3 contains 14 residues. CDR1 and CDR2 (germline): LNHDA, SQIVND (reference sequence). The CDR3, as DNA: TGTGCCAGTAGTATCGGAGGAGGAGGCGGCGAGCAGTACTTC. It specifies CASSIGGGGGEQYF.

The chain couples TRBV7-2 to TRBJ2-5, with TRBD2 identical over 8 bases. Germline V gene data show CDR1 as SGHTA and CDR2 as FQGNSA. V lost 0 bases to trimming and J lost 4 bases; unmatched junction nucleotides: 1. This CDR3 has 14 residues. The CDR3 nucleotides are TGTGCCAGCAGCTTAGCCGGGGGGGGAGAGACCCAGTACTTC. It codes for CASSLAGGGETQYF.

This sequence joins TRBV7-9 and TRBJ2-3, with D uncertain. Per the germline V gene, CDR1 is SEHNR and CDR2 is FQNEAQ (reference sequence). The CDR3 is made up of 12 amino acids. V shed 5 bases and J shed 6 bases, with 9 bases lying between them. In nucleotides, the CDR3 is TGTGCCAGCAGCCCCCTCGGTGATACGCAGTATTTT. It is translated as CASSPLGDTQYF.

About this clone itself: Because it lacks the conserved phenylalanine or tryptophan at the end, this CDR3 is likely a read error. The DNA is omitted, as the CDR3 cannot be located on it reliably, and the CDR3 follows TCRdb's listing. This chain uses TRBV3-1 (or the pseudogene TRBV3-2) with TRBJ1-1; the D call of TRBD1 is as the table states it, not checked on the DNA. Ends included, the CDR3 has 13 residues. Per the germline V gene, CDR1 is LGHDT and CDR2 is YNNKEL (reference sequence). This CDR3 reads CASSQPGGQGSFI.

The gene calls are TRBV30 and TRBJ1-2; D may be TRBD1 (5 bases). Per germline, CDR1 GTSNPN and CDR2 SVGIG (reference sequence). The CDR3 totals 15 residues. Trimming removed 2 bases at V and 6 bases at J, with 19 bases between. Here the CDR3 reads CAWSLDLPGLNGYTF. The CDR3 region has the DNA TGTGCCTGGAGTCTTGATTTACCAGGGTTGAATGGCTACACCTTC.

V usage is TRBV9 and J usage is TRBJ1-1; D may be TRBD1 (6 bases). The V end lost 3 bases, the J end lost 1 base, and 13 bases lay between the germline ends. This CDR3 has 15 residues. Germline lookup yields CDR1 SGDLS and CDR2 YYNGEE. Written as DNA, the CDR3 is TGTGCCAGCAGCGCAGCTATGGACAGGAACACTGAAGCTTTCTTT. Translation: CASSAAMDRNTEAFF. Looking up the rest from reference TRBV9 and TRBJ1-1 gives the full variable domain: DSGVTQTPKHLITATGQRVTLRCSPRSGDLSVYWYQQSLDQGLQFLIQYYNGEERAKGNILERFSAQQFPDLHSELNLSSLELGDSALYFCASSAAMDRNTEAFFGQGTRLTVV.

The genes are TRBV14 and TRBJ1-2; a possible D gene is TRBD1 (6 bases). Germline loops: CDR1 SGHDN, CDR2 FVKESK. Trimming cost V 2 bases and J 2 bases, with 15 bases left between them. The CDR3 length is 16 residues. The CDR3 loop reads CASSQRSGGQNYGYTF. The CDR3 DNA reads as TGTGCCAGCAGCCAAAGGTCGGGGGGACAAAACTATGGCTACACCTTC.

This clone was observed at least ten times. This chain links TRBV19 with TRBJ2-3; D might be TRBD1 (6 bases). V dropped 0 bases and J dropped 4 bases, with 11 bases sitting between them. The CDR3 covers 15 residues. The V gene's germline CDR1 is LNHDA and CDR2 SQIVND (reference sequence). CDR3 sequence (DNA): TGTGCCAGTAGTATAGATACTGGACAGCCAGATACGCAGTATTTT. This translates into CASSIDTGQPDTQYF. Full variable domain (remainder filled in from reference TRBV19 and TRBJ2-3): DGGITQSPKYLFRKEGQNVTLSCEQNLNHDAMYWYRQDPGQGLRLIYYSQIVNDFQKGDIAEGYSVSREKKESFPLTVTSAQKNPTAFYLCASSIDTGQPDTQYFGPGTRLTVL.

The J gene is TRBJ1-2, the V gene TRBV15, with 8 positions matching TRBD1. After removal of 1 base from V and 8 bases from J, the junction contained 9 bases not matched to a gene. Per germline, CDR1 LNHNV and CDR2 YYDKDF (reference sequence). The length of the CDR3 is 15 residues. The CDR3 DNA follows: TGTGCCACCAGCAGAGTTGTACAGGGGGTGAGGGGCTACACCTTC. Translated, it gives CATSRVVQGVRGYTF.

The chain employs TRBV5-6 and TRBJ2-1; D is possibly TRBD2 (6 bases). This CDR3 comprises 17 residues. V lost 1 base and J 6 bases, leaving 20 bases between the germline ends. Germline loops: CDR1 SGHDT, CDR2 YYEEEE. This CDR3 reads CASSLRSGASAPNEQFF. The DNA for the CDR3 is TGTGCCAGCAGCTTGCGTTCCGGGGCTAGCGCCCCCAATGAGCAGTTCTTC.

This clone was detected only a few times. This sequence joins TRBV12-3 or TRBV12-4 and TRBJ2-7; D is unresolved. The CDR3 spans 12 residues. Trimming took off 3 bases at V and 5 bases at J, with 8 bases between the two ends. The CDR3 sequence: CASSFKIHEQYF. The DNA for the CDR3 is TGTGCCAGCAGTTTTAAAATCCACGAGCAGTACTTC.